This T cell receptor beta chain was profiled in a study of cytomegalovirus exposure and HLA in healthy donors (dated by TCRdb to 2015 to 2018). With respect to the entire study: An earlier analysis of several hundred of the donors reported about 290 Gb of sequence data and around 110 million unique TCR beta sequences from about 180 million T cells. An early release covering roughly 640 HLA-typed donors comprised about 310 gigabases of sequencing data and roughly 86 million unique TCR sequences. Of the roughly 400 genotyped donors, approximately 81% were placed in the genetic ancestry cluster associated with self-reported Caucasian donors. The aim of the study was to test whether cataloging public T cell receptors could identify signatures of past pathogen exposure. Using immunosequencing, the study profiled T cell repertoires from around 680 subjects and related those repertoires to cytomegalovirus serostatus. Along with the roughly 700-subject first cohort, a separate validation cohort of 120 different subjects was used. To predict cytomegalovirus infection status, the study brought together high-throughput TCR immunosequencing, statistical association of individual TCRs with disease status, and machine learning. In a later analysis, previously published TCR beta repertoires from 600 to 850 donors were re-analyzed and high-resolution HLA genotyping was added so that TCR occurrence patterns could be studied. Rather than drawing on any new phenotypic data, the later analysis identified candidate immune exposures from TCR beta sequences and the way those sequences occurred across donors. To decide whether each TCR beta V gene segment behaved as functional or pseudogenic, an earlier analysis of some 540 of the donors relied on high-throughput TCR beta sequencing. Donor age, sex, ethnicity and CMV serostatus were collected together with the repertoire data. Genome-wide SNP genotypes for about 65% of the 666 donors were used in a later genetic analysis, which treated that subset as a discovery cohort. Every discovery cohort repertoire had been produced on one sequencing platform. HLA typing included class I and class II loci at four-digit resolution. The number of donors typed differed by locus, with about 620-630 for A, B, C, DRB1 and DQB1, more than 500 for DQA1, about 610 for DPA1, and some 440 for DPB1. Roughly five DR-DQ haplotypes were treated as single units for association and clustering because of strong linkage in the cohort. Across 300 to 500 genotyped donors of the cohort, an average of about 240,000 unique TCR beta nucleotide sequences per donor were sequenced, and about a sixth of those sequences were non-productive. General findings and caveats noted by the study authors: Broadly in line with IMGT annotations, most TCR beta V segments showed up in productive rearrangements about 87% or about 30% of the time in an earlier analysis of several hundred of the donors. While some public TCRs were present in many individuals, most TCR sequences turned up only very rarely across donors. In a later analysis, TCR association rates were found to vary across HLA loci, with the most associated TCRs seen for DRB1 alleles and the fewest for HLA-C alleles. It was suggested by the authors that the approach could potentially be generalized to other disease states and immunological phenotypes. Cytomegalovirus status was reported to be diagnosed by the classifier with high specificity and sensitivity in both the original and validation cohorts. Presence/absence analyses assumed roughly uniform sequencing depth across donors, an assumption that may not hold. The sequencing pipeline was judged likely to have produced a cluster of highly shared sequence variants as a technical artifact. Linkage disequilibrium might explain the correlated functional status among segregating V segments, but an unknown experimental factor could not be excluded. A few of the identified cytomegalovirus-associated TCR beta chains were confirmed in vitro to be specific for cytomegalovirus antigens. A total of 164 TCR beta chains were listed by the study as associated with cytomegalovirus. A later analysis associated 16,951 TCR beta sequences with specific HLA alleles at a false discovery rate of 0.05. A later genetic analysis associated a missense DCLRE1C variant with V-gene and J-gene trimming of TCR beta chains, and an independent cohort replicated the association. About 17 rarely observed V segments, including chromosome 9 orphons, were excluded from the earlier analysis of several hundred of the donors because counts were too low. Several of the top co-occurrence clusters appeared to be linked to parvovirus B19, influenza, CMV and Epstein-Barr virus, according to a later analysis. A later analysis found that most CMV-associated TCR beta chains appeared HLA-restricted, with HLA associations seemingly driven largely by CMV exposure. In this cohort, only TCR beta chains were sequenced, and detectable features were limited by the absence of alpha or paired-chain data. A later analysis found that HLA-associated TCR beta chains were more clonally expanded and had lower generation probabilities than equally common non-associated chains. Some IMGT-functional V segments, including TRBV6-2 and TRBV6-3, could not be told apart with the 87-base-pair reads, so those segments were excluded. According to a later genetic analysis, donors in an Asian-associated ancestry cluster had fewer N-insertions in productive TCRs than the approximately 690-donor mean. Assigning TCR associations to individual alleles was difficult when HLA alleles, especially DR and DQ, strongly co-occurred. A further reported finding was that TCR beta sequences accurately predicted the HLA-A and HLA-B alleles for most subjects in the first cohort. CMV serostatus was the only immune exposure information available for the cohort. Because HLA typing was missing for some donors at each locus, association tests included only the typed subset.

The receptor library was made with the immunoSEQ multiplex PCR assay. The multiplex PCR relied on a mix of 60 forward primers for TCR Vbeta segments and 13 reverse primers for TCR Jbeta segments. A multiplex PCR assay on genomic DNA amplified the CDR3 region of rearranged TCR beta genes. On the Illumina HiSeq System, the amplified TCR beta libraries were sequenced as 87-base-pair reads. Per the authors' processing: Across the 500 to 850 repertoires, a later analysis counted 60 million to 90 million unique TCR beta chains, some 11 million of which were shared by at least two donors. To remove PCR and sequencing errors, raw reads were error-corrected and collapsed into unique sequences using a nearest-neighbor algorithm that merged closely related sequences. Alignment of CDR3 sequences to IMGT reference sequences was used to assign V, D and J gene segments. For a sequence to be retained, a match of at least six nucleotides to both a V gene segment and a J gene segment was required. A rearrangement counted as productive if the CDR3 had no stop codons and remained in frame with V and J, and every other rearrangement counted as non-productive. CDR3 was defined according to IMGT convention as the region running from the second conserved V-encoded cysteine to the conserved J-encoded phenylalanine. The earlier analysis of fewer than 750 of the donors excluded sequences that lacked an unambiguous match to a single V gene segment. In an earlier analysis of 587 of the donors, V segments were called functional above 56.7% productive rearrangements and were called segregating when the between-donor standard deviation exceeded 5%. To diagnose cytomegalovirus status from the catalog of TCR beta chain sequences, a statistical classification framework was built. V and J gene assignment, in a later analysis, came from comparing TCR nucleotide sequences with IMGT/GENE-DB human TR gene sequences. A later analysis assigned CDR3 sequences and most-parsimonious VDJ recombination scenarios with the TCRdist pipeline. In a later analysis, each TCR beta chain was defined by its CDR3 amino acid sequence together with its V-gene family, and reads lacking a unique V-gene family were excluded. A later analysis removed over 500 highly shared, low-generation-probability nucleotide sequences to deal with suspected cross-contamination and a sequencing artifact. In a later analysis, a clonal expansion index was calculated for each public chain from normalized within-repertoire ranks of inferred template counts. A later analysis computed generation probabilities with a VDJ recombination model fitted to out-of-frame rearrangements, and checked the results against IGoR. In a later analysis, TCR-TCR, TCR-HLA and TCR-CMV co-occurrence was scored with hypergeometric tests, and a repertoire-size bias correction was applied to TCR pairs. A later analysis estimated false discovery rates by permuting HLA or CMV assignments 20 times. In a later analysis, co-occurring TCRs were grouped using DBSCAN, and TCRdist sequence similarity was added for clustering within HLA-allele-positive subsets. Repertoires with fewer than 30,000 or more than 120,000 public chains were left out of co-occurrence clustering, as were five repertoires with anomalous nucleotide sharing. TCRdb obtained this table from immuneACCESS and retained in-frame rearrangements with V and J assigned. These tables miss some clones; where compared with another copy, unresolved V genes account for less than half of the shortfall, and the remainder is unexplained. That table gives V, J and clone size, and the DNA gave D and trimming. In all, the sample holds over 65,000 clones, and about 81% of those were seen once. The ten biggest clones cover 6% to 7.5% of the sample.

CDR1 and CDR2 were assigned from the germline V gene as KGHSH and LQKENI. At the junction V is shortened by 0 bases and J by 4 bases, with 12 bases in between. The CDR3 goes from the cysteine to the phenylalanine over 15 residues. Kept here is only the CDR3 DNA, which spans 45 bases and is read in frame from base 1. In total, 666 healthy bone marrow donors made up the cohort. At the time of sampling, every cohort member was nominally healthy, though immune exposures that went unrecorded were likely present. Of the 550 to 750 cohort members, 250 to 300 had positive CMV serostatus and roughly 350 had negative CMV serostatus, and CMV serostatus was not recorded for the donor. Every donor gave a peripheral blood sample, and the peripheral blood mononuclear cells from that sample were used for TCR beta sequencing. The Qiagen DNeasy Blood Extraction Kit was used to extract genomic DNA from the blood cell samples.

As regards this clone: What antigen it recognizes has not been identified. No per-base quality is available; no much larger clone lies one base away.

The rearranged chain carries TRBV18 and TRBJ1-2; the D region possibly corresponds to TRBD1 (6 bases align). The source of this sequence is a human donor in good health. Material for sequencing was PBMCs. Here is the DNA: TGTGCCAGCTCACCACCGTTACAGGGTACCTATGGCTACACCTTC. Its translation reads: CASSPPLQGTYGYTF.